Detailed here is one TCR beta chain. Its antigen is undetermined. The repertoire was sequenced with immunoSEQ multiplex PCR; TCRdb's copy has only in-frame clones and lacks some. Found here are some 130,000 clones, approximately 83% of them singletons; the top ten hold roughly 2%. This CDR3 contains 15 residues. Trimming took off 4 bases at V and 0 bases at J, with 12 bases between the two ends. CDR1 is SGHVS, CDR2 FQNEAQ, per germline. The source of the sample is a study of cytotoxic CD8 clonotypes in ibrutinib-treated CLL. Study information: Averaging across samples gave about 230,000 productive templates and 94,082 productive rearrangements. Findings of the study overall: Whereas clonality rose at ibrutinib response, it declined toward baseline at progression.

The sample consisted of PBMCs, taken after 24 months of ibrutinib treatment. The chain joins TRBV7-8 to TRBJ1-1; D is unresolved. This receptor was identified in a human donor with chronic lymphocytic leukemia. The CDR3 DNA is TGTGCCAGCAGCTATCAGGCCCCATTGAACACTGAAGCTTTCTTT. This gives the protein CASSYQAPLNTEAFF.